The TCR beta chain described here comes from a study of OX40 agonist ivuxolimab in advanced cancers. Regarding the study in general: Ivuxolimab was a fully human IgG2 agonistic monoclonal antibody targeting the costimulatory receptor OX40 (CD134). Of the roughly 51 dose-escalation patients, hepatocellular carcinoma was present in around 19, melanoma in approximately 15, renal cell carcinoma in 9 and head and neck cancer in 9. Intravenous ivuxolimab was administered to patients every 2 weeks at six dose levels: 0.01, 0.1, 0.3, 1.5, 3 and 10 mg/kg. Three dose-escalation patients achieved partial responses, one with hepatocellular carcinoma and two with cutaneous melanoma. In the dose-escalation cohort, around four fifths of patients were male, and the mean age was around 65 years with a range of roughly 23 to 79. Patients were allowed to have had prior anti-PD-1, anti-PD-L1 or anti-CTLA-4 therapy, and approximately 40% of the dose-escalation patients had been treated with checkpoint inhibitors. The purpose of peripheral TCRbeta sequencing was to test whether ivuxolimab changed TCR sequence diversity and led to clonal T-cell expansion. The monotherapy dose-escalation portion (N of about 50 patients) of the phase I ivuxolimab trial is reported in the paper. What the research found in general, with its limitations: Low levels of normalized T-cell clonal expansion were also seen in some patients who did not respond. Clonal expansion of both CD4+ and CD8+ blood T cells was observed from baseline to week 6 at doses 0.1 to 3.0 mg/kg. In partial responders in the 0.1-3.0 mg/kg groups, normalized peripheral clonal expansion was found to be among the lowest, especially among CD8+ T cells. After ivuxolimab, more expanded clones were found on average in CD8+ T cells than in CD4+ T cells. Antigen specificity was not determined for the clonally expanded peripheral T cells.

Genomic DNA was isolated from the sorted cells so that the TCRbeta CDR3 region could be sequenced. TCRbeta CDR3 regions were sequenced using the immunoSEQ Assay. TCRdb re-hosts the immuneACCESS table, in-frame sequences only. Its copies lack some clones; in the studies checked, an unresolved V gene accounts for under half of them, and the cause for the rest is not known. In all, the sample holds about 69,000 clones, and roughly 84% of those were seen once. Roughly 7.9% of the sample is held by the ten biggest clonotypes. From the cysteine through the phenylalanine, the CDR3 covers 15 amino acids. Solely the CDR3 DNA is kept, with 45 bases framed from the first base. From the germline V gene, CDR1 is KGHSH and CDR2 is LQKENI. The junction shows trimming of 3 bases on V and 4 bases on J, and the gene matches do not reach 8 bases of it. Patients with autoimmune disease history or receiving systemic immunosuppression were excluded from the trial. Peripheral blood for TCR sequencing was collected from all dose cohorts at baseline, on cycle 4 day 1, and on cycle 7 day 1. The samples were taken from a phase I, first-in-human, multicenter, open-label dose-escalation trial of ivuxolimab. Adults with locally advanced or metastatic head and neck squamous cell, hepatocellular, melanoma or renal cell carcinoma were enrolled in the trial. Before TCR sequencing, CD4+ T cells and CD8+ T cells from peripheral blood were sorted into separate populations.

Regarding this clone: Its recognized antigen is unknown. One base away there is no much larger clone; base qualities are not given.

The sequence came from an adult with an advanced solid tumor such as melanoma, head and neck, liver or kidney cancer. Material: CD4+ or CD8+ T cells sorted from blood, obtained in a trial of the OX40 agonist ivuxolimab. The chain uses TRBV18 and TRBJ2-5; TRBD2 fits 7 bases in the junction. The CDR3 in this case is CASSPAGEGGETQYF. The sequence in DNA is TGTGCCAGCTCACCGGCGGGAGAAGGCGGAGAGACCCAGTACTTC.